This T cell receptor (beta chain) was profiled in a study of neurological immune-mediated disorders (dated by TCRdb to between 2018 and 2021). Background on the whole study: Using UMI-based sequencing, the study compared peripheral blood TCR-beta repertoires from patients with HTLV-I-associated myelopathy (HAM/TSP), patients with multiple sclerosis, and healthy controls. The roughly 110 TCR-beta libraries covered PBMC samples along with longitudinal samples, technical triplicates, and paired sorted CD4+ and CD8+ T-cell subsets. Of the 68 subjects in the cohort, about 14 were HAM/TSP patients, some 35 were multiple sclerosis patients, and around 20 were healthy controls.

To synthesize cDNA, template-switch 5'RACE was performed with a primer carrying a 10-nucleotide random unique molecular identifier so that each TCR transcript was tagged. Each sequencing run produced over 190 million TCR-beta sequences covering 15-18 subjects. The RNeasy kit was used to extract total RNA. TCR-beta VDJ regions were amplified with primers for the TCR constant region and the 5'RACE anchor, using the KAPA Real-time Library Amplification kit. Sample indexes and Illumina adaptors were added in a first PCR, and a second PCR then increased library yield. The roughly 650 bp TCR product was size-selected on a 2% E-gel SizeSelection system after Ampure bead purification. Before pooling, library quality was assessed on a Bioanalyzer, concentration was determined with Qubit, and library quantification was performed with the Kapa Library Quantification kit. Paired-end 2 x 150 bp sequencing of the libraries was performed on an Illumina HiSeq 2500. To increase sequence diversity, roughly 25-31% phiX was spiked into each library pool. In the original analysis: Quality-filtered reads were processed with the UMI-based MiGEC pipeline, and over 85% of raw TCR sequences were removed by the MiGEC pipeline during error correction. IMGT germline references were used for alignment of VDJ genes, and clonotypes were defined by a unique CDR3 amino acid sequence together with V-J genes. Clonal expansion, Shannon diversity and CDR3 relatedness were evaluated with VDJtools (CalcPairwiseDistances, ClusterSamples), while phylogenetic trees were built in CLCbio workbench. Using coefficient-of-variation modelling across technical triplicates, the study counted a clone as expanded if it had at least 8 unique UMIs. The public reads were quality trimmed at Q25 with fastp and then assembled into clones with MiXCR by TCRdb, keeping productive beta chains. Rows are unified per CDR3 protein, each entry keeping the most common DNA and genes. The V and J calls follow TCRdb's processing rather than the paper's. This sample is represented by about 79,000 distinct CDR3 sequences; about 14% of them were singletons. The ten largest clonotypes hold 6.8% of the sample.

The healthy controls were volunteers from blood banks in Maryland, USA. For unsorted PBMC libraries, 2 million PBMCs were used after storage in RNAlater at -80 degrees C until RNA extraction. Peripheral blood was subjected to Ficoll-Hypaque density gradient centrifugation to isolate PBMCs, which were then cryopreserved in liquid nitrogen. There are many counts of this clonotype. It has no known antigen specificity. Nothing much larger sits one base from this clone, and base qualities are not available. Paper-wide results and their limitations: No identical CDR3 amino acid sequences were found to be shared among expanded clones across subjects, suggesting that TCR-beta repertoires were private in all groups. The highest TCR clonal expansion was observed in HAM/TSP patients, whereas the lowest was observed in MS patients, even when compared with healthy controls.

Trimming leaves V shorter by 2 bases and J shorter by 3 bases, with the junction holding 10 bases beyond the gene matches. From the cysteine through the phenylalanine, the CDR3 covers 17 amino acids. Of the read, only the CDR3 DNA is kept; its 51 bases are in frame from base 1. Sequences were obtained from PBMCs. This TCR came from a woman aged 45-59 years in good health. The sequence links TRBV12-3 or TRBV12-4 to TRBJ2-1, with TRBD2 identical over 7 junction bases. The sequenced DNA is TGTGCCAGCAGTTTATCGTCCGGGGGGAGAGGCTACAATGAGCAGTTCTTC. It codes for CASSLSSGGRGYNEQFF.